The 3 T cell receptor beta chains below were found in one sample sequenced in a study of graft-versus-host responses after intestinal transplantation. Clones were read by immunoSEQ multiplex PCR, and TCRdb kept only the in-frame ones, dropping some. The table includes around 78,000 clones, 87% detected once. Their recognized antigens are unknown. The material sequenced was unstimulated CD8+ T cells sorted from spleen or lymph node cells, taken before transplant. These receptors were collected from a human donor who was the organ donor for an intestinal transplant.

This chain joins TRBV7-7 and TRBJ2-5; D uncertain. The ends were cut back, 5 bases at V and 3 bases at J, with 31 bases in the middle. The CDR3 runs 20 residues. The germline CDR1 and CDR2 sequences are SSHAT and FNYEAQ (reference sequence). The DNA of the CDR3 is TGTGCCAGCAGCAGGTTCCGGGCAACCGGGCAGGTGATTGTCGAAGAGACCCAGTACTTC. This gives the protein CASSRFRATGQVIVEETQYF.

This clone came up once. This chain connects TRBV5-1 to TRBJ2-2; 7 bases align to TRBD2. The CDR3 spans 16 residues. J gave up 3 bases and V 4 bases, and 9 bases lay outside the gene matches. The germline V gene encodes CDR1 SGHRS and CDR2 YFSETQ. The CDR3, as DNA: TGCGCCAGCAGCGGCTGGGGGGGGTTGGACACCGGGGAGCTGTTTTTT. Translated: CASSGWGGLDTGELFF.

This clone came up once. The sample has other DNA sequences that encode this CDR3 too. The CDR3 spells CAISESVDGYTF. In DNA, the CDR3 is TGTGCCATCAGTGAGAGTGTGGATGGCTACACCTTC. The V gene is TRBV10-3, the J gene TRBJ1-2; D is unresolved. Trimming took 2 bases from V and 6 from J, leaving 7 bases between them. This CDR3 region has 12 residues. In germline, CDR1 is ENHRY, CDR2 SYGVKD.